A single sample gave rise to the 29 T cell receptor beta chains below, sequenced in a study of CD8 T cells in Susac syndrome. RNA totalling roughly 0.5 to 1 ug underwent reverse transcription with random hexamers. One entry per CDR3 protein, called by TCRdb with MiXCR from the immunoSEQ multiplex PCR reads. The sample has roughly 140,000 distinct CDR3 sequences; about 95% are singletons. What was sequenced was CD8+ T cells from PBMCs. The receptors originated from a human donor with multiple sclerosis.

The chain combines TRBV9 with TRBJ2-1, with unresolved D. The CDR3 contains 12 residues. The V and J ends lost 2 bases and 6 bases respectively, with 6 bases between them. CDR1 is SGDLS, CDR2 YYNGEE, per germline. The CDR3 region has the DNA TGTGCCAGCAGCGTGGGCCTCAATGAGCAGTTCTTC. Its protein is CASSVGLNEQFF. Full variable domain (missing parts from reference TRBV9 and TRBJ2-1): DSGVTQTPKHLITATGQRVTLRCSPRSGDLSVYWYQQSLDQGLQFLIQYYNGEERAKGNILERFSAQQFPDLHSELNLSSLELGDSALYFCASSVGLNEQFFGPGTRLTVL.

The chain links TRBV13 to TRBJ2-7; tentative D call: TRBD1 (6 bases). The CDR3 consists of 14 residues. Trimming cost V 0 bases and J 4 bases, with 10 bases left between them. Germline V gene sequence: CDR1 PRHDT, CDR2 FYEKMQ (reference sequence). The CDR3 here is CASSLGGAKYEQYF. In DNA form, the CDR3 reads TGTGCCAGCAGCTTAGGGGGGGCCAAATACGAGCAGTACTTC.

V gene TRBV12-3 or TRBV12-4 combines with J gene TRBJ1-4; D perhaps matches TRBD1 (5 bases). CDR3 length: 17 residues. V lost 7 bases to trimming and J lost 0 bases, with 18 bases between them. The CDR3 DNA follows: TGTGCCAGCACCGACAGCTGGGGACCGACAACTAATGAAAAACTGTTTTTT. This sequence encodes CASTDSWGPTTNEKLFF.

The chain carries TRBV12-3 or TRBV12-4 and TRBJ2-5; D unclear. The CDR3 spans 11 residues. The V end lost 3 bases, the J end lost 4 bases, and 3 bases lay between the germline ends. CDR3 sequence reads: CASSFAETQYF. DNA of the CDR3: TGTGCCAGCAGTTTCGCAGAGACCCAGTACTTC.

The genes are TRBV20-1 and TRBJ2-5; 7 bases align to TRBD1. This CDR3 has 12 residues. Germline V CDR1 and CDR2: DFQATT, SNEGSKA (reference sequence). V trimming: 6 bases; J trimming: 4 bases; junction bases outside the gene matches: 5. As DNA, the CDR3 is TGCAGTGCCACGACAGGGAGAGAGACCCAGTACTTC. Translating it yields CSATTGRETQYF.

This chain links TRBV3-1 with TRBJ1-1, with D tentatively TRBD1 (5 bases). V was cut by 0 bases and J by 1 base, with 9 bases left in between. Germline CDR1 reads LGHDT; CDR2 reads YNNKEL (reference sequence). The CDR3 covers 15 residues. This CDR3 is CASSQDGQGNTEAFF. In DNA form, the CDR3 reads TGTGCCAGCAGCCAAGATGGCCAGGGGAACACTGAAGCTTTCTTT.

This clonotype was seen a single time. V and J are TRBV29-1 and TRBJ2-1; D ambiguous. Trimming removed 7 bases at V and 0 bases at J, with 7 bases between. Germline lookup yields CDR1 SQVTM and CDR2 ANQGSEA. This CDR3 contains 12 residues. The CDR3 DNA reads TGCAGCGACCTGAGCTCCTACAATGAGCAGTTCTTC. Its protein is CSDLSSYNEQFF.

This chain links TRBV30 with TRBJ1-1; D might be TRBD1 (5 bases). The CDR3 runs to 11 residues. Trimming pared 3 bases from V and 7 bases from J, leaving 9 bases between. From germline, CDR1 is GTSNPN and CDR2 SVGIG (reference sequence). CDR3 DNA: TGTGCCTGGAGCCCCGACAGTGAAGCTTTCTTT. The encoded protein is CAWSPDSEAFF.

The rearrangement uses TRBV27 and TRBJ1-1; D gene ambiguous. The CDR3 is made up of 13 amino acids. Germline V CDR1 and CDR2: MNHEY, SMNVEV (reference sequence). V gave up 5 bases and J gave up 6 bases, with 13 bases separating them. CDR3 DNA: TGTGCCAGCAGTCCCCCGACGATGGCTGAAGCTTTCTTT. This translates into CASSPPTMAEAFF.

The V gene is TRBV15, the J gene TRBJ2-3, with D unresolved. Germline loops: CDR1 LNHNV, CDR2 YYDKDF (reference sequence). The CDR3 contains 14 residues. Deletions cut 0 bases from V and 4 bases from J, with 8 bases between. CDR3 nucleotide sequence: TGTGCCACCAGCAGAGATGGGCAGGCAGATACGCAGTATTTT. It encodes CATSRDGQADTQYF. Full variable domain (missing parts from reference TRBV15 and TRBJ2-3): DAMVIQNPRYQVTQFGKPVTLSCSQTLNHNVMYWYQQKSSQAPKLLFHYYDKDFNNEADTPDNFQSRRPNTSFCFLDIRSPGLGDTAMYLCATSRDGQADTQYFGPGTRLTVL.

This chain joins TRBV12-3 or TRBV12-4 and TRBJ2-7, with 7 bases fitting TRBD1. The CDR3 has 12 residues. Trimming cost V 6 bases and J 7 bases; bases outside gene matches: 6. The CDR3 loop reads CASRDPGGEQYF. CDR3 sequence (DNA): TGTGCCAGCAGAGACCCAGGGGGAGAGCAGTACTTC.

CDR3 residues: CAWSEGGPGELFF. Written as DNA, the CDR3 is TGTGCCTGGAGTGAAGGGGGCCCCGGGGAGCTGTTTTTT. This rearrangement joins TRBV30 to TRBJ2-2; TRBD1 aligns across 7 bases. The CDR3 sequence is 13 residues long. CDR1 is GTSNPN, CDR2 SVGIG, per germline (reference sequence). V was pared by 1 base and J by 6 bases, with 2 bases of the junction left unmatched.

The rearrangement joins TRBV27 to TRBJ2-7; a weak D match, TRBD1 (6 bases). The CDR3 covers 14 residues. Germline values: CDR1 MNHEY, CDR2 SMNVEV (reference sequence). V lost 5 bases and J lost 7, with 18 bases in between. Here the CDR3 reads CASSADSGPWEQYF. For the CDR3, the DNA is TGTGCCAGCAGTGCGGACAGCGGACCTTGGGAGCAGTACTTC.

V gene TRBV30 combines with J gene TRBJ1-5; D ambiguous. Trimming cost V 0 bases and J 3 bases, with 9 bases left between them. Germline V gene data show CDR1 as GTSNPN and CDR2 as SVGIG (reference sequence). The CDR3 is 14 residues long. The CDR3 DNA follows: TGTGCCTGGAGTGTAACACTGAACAATCAGCCCCAGCATTTT. Translated, it gives CAWSVTLNNQPQHF.

The rearrangement joins TRBV3-1 to TRBJ2-1; D not certain. There are 13 residues in the CDR3. V lost 0 bases, J lost 9 bases, and 9 bases lay in between. The germline V gene has CDR1 LGHDT and CDR2 YNNKEL (reference sequence). The chain's CDR3 is CASSQEGRIEQFF. As DNA, the CDR3 is TGTGCCAGCAGCCAAGAGGGCCGAATTGAGCAGTTCTTC.

The chain recombines TRBV29-1 with TRBJ2-3, with a weak D call TRBD1 (5 bases). V lost 6 bases, J lost 2 bases, and 9 bases lay in between. The CDR3 contains 12 residues. Germline V gene data show CDR1 as SQVTM and CDR2 as ANQGSEA. This CDR3 reads CSVEDNTDTQYF. The DNA for the CDR3 is TGCAGCGTAGAGGACAACACAGATACGCAGTATTTT.

This rearrangement joins TRBV23-1 to TRBJ1-2, with 7 bases matching TRBD1. TRBV23-1 is flagged as an ORF with uncertain function. J lost 5 bases, V lost 4 bases, and 16 bases had no gene match. The CDR3 spans 17 residues. The CDR3 DNA reads TGCGCCAGCAGTCCGGGAGACAGGGTGTCATTATGGTATGGCTACACCTTC. Translating it yields CASSPGDRVSLWYGYTF.

This chain links TRBV6-5 with TRBJ2-1; 10 nucleotides line up with TRBD2. Germline CDR1 is MNHEY and CDR2 is SVGAGI. This CDR3 has 17 amino acids. With 0 bases clipped from V and 9 bases from J, the junction kept 11 bases outside the gene matches. CDR3 bases: TGTGCCAGCAGTTACTCTGCCCCGGGACTAGCGAGGGGTGAGCAGTTCTTC. This encodes CASSYSAPGLARGEQFF.

The chain links TRBV7-9 to TRBJ2-7; D might be TRBD1 or TRBD2, each matching 5 bases. Between the trimmed V and J ends, which lost 1 base and 3 bases, there was a span of 13 bases. The CDR3 length is 15 residues. Germline assignment: CDR1 SEHNR and CDR2 FQNEAQ (reference sequence). CDR3 amino acids: CASSLGSGTLYEQYV. The DNA for the CDR3 is TGTGCCAGCAGCTTAGGGTCCGGGACCCTCTACGAGCAGTACGTC.

The genes are TRBV27 and TRBJ2-7; no definite D call. V was clipped by 6 bases and J by 0 bases, with 9 bases between them. Germline CDR1 is MNHEY and CDR2 is SMNVEV (reference sequence). CDR3 length: 13 residues. As DNA, the CDR3 is TGTGCCAGCAGCTCTGGTATCTCCTACGAGCAGTACGTC. Translation: CASSSGISYEQYV.

This chain links TRBV12-3 or TRBV12-4 with TRBJ2-7; 9 bases match TRBD1. The ends lost 5 bases at V and 2 bases at J; junction bases unmatched: 4. This CDR3 comprises 14 residues. CDR3 sequence: CASSAGTGPYEQYF. CDR3 DNA: TGTGCCAGCAGTGCCGGGACAGGGCCCTACGAGCAGTACTTC.

The chain combines TRBV20-1 with TRBJ1-1, with D hard to call. V dropped 0 bases and J dropped 0 bases, with 14 bases sitting between them. CDR3 length: 16 residues. The germline V gene encodes CDR1 DFQATT and CDR2 SNEGSKA (reference sequence). The CDR3: CSARDQEGPMNTEAFF. Written as DNA, the CDR3 is TGCAGTGCTAGAGATCAGGAGGGCCCGATGAACACTGAAGCTTTCTTT.

The chain couples TRBV7-8 to TRBJ2-5; either TRBD1 or TRBD2 may supply D (5 bases each). Germline CDR1 reads SGHVS; CDR2 reads FQNEAQ. This CDR3 contains 18 residues. V gave up 5 bases and J gave up 5 bases, with 27 bases separating them. The CDR3 sequence is CASSRREVGRVARETQYF. The DNA of the CDR3 is TGTGCCAGCAGCCGAAGAGAGGTGGGGCGGGTAGCGAGGGAGACCCAGTACTTC.

The chain uses TRBV27 and TRBJ2-7; 9 bases match TRBD1. Germline assignment: CDR1 MNHEY and CDR2 SMNVEV (reference sequence). CDR3 size: 13 residues. The V and J ends lost 2 bases and 4 bases, in that order; junction bases with no gene match: 0. CDR3 in DNA: TGTGCCAGCAGTTTAGGGACAGGGTACGAGCAGTACGTC. Amino acids: CASSLGTGYEQYV.

The chain joins TRBV14 to TRBJ2-7; D remains unclear. The length of the CDR3 is 15 residues. Trimming took 0 bases from V and 2 from J, leaving 11 bases between them. Per germline, CDR1 SGHDN and CDR2 FVKESK. CDR3 coding DNA: TGTGCCAGCAGCCAAGAGAGTTGGGCTGCCTACGAGCAGTACTTC. Translated, it gives CASSQESWAAYEQYF.

The rearrangement uses TRBV5-6 and TRBJ2-1; D tentatively reads TRBD1 or TRBD2 (5 bases each). Deletions cut 0 bases from V and 6 bases from J, with 10 bases between. The germline gives CDR1 SGHDT, CDR2 YYEEEE. This CDR3 comprises 14 residues. CDR3 sequence reads: CASSLAGTGNEQFF. The CDR3 DNA follows: TGTGCCAGCAGCTTGGCGGGGACCGGCAATGAGCAGTTCTTC.

V usage is TRBV27 and J usage is TRBJ1-5; D remains unclear. CDR1 is MNHEY, CDR2 SMNVEV, per germline (reference sequence). The ends were cut back, 6 bases at V and 1 base at J, with 7 bases in the middle. The CDR3 is 13 residues long. The CDR3 nucleotides read TGTGCCAGCAGCCACGAGAGCAATCAGCCCCAGCATTTT. It is translated as CASSHESNQPQHF.

The V gene is TRBV12-3 or TRBV12-4, the J gene TRBJ2-5; 10 positions agree with TRBD1. The ends lost 2 bases at V and 4 bases at J; junction bases unmatched: 7. The CDR3 sequence is 16 residues long. This CDR3 is CASSLPDRGRGETQYF. As DNA, the CDR3 is TGTGCCAGCAGTTTACCCGACAGGGGGCGGGGAGAGACCCAGTACTTC.

The gene calls are TRBV27 and TRBJ1-1, with TRBD1 matching over 7 bases. V lost 2 bases to trimming and J lost 4 bases; unmatched junction nucleotides: 1. This CDR3 comprises 13 residues. Germline V gene data show CDR1 as MNHEY and CDR2 as SMNVEV (reference sequence). CDR3 sequence reads: CASSLTGATEAFF. CDR3 DNA: TGTGCCAGCAGTTTAACAGGGGCCACTGAAGCTTTCTTT.